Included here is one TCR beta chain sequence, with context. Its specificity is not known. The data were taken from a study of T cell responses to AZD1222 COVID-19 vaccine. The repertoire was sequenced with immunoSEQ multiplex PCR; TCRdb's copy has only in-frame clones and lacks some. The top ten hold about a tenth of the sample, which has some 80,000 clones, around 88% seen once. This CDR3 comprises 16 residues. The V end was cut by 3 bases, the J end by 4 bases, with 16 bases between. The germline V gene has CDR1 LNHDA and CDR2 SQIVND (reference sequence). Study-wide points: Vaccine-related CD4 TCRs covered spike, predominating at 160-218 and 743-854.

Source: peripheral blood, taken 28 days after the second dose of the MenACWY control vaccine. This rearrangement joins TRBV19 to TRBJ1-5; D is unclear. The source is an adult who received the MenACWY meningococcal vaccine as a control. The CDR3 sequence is CASSIIPGRDNQPQHF. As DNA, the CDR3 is TGTGCCAGTAGTATTATCCCTGGACGGGATAATCAGCCCCAGCATTTT.